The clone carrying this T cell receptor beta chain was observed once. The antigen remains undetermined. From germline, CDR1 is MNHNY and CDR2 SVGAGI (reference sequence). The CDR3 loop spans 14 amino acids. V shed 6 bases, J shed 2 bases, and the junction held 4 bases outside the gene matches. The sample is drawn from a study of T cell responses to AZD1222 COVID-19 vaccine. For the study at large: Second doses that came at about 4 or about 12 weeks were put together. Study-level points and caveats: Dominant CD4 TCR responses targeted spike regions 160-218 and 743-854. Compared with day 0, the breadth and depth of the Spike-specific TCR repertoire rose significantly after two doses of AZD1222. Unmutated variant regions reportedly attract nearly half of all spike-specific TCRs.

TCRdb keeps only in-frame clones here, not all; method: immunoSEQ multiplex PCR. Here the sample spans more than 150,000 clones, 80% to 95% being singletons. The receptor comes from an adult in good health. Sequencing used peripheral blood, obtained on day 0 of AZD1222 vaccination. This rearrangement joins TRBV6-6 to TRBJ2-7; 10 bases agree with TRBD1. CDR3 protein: CASSRGTGAYEQYF. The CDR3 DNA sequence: TGTGCCAGCAGCCGAGGGACAGGGGCCTACGAGCAGTACTTC.